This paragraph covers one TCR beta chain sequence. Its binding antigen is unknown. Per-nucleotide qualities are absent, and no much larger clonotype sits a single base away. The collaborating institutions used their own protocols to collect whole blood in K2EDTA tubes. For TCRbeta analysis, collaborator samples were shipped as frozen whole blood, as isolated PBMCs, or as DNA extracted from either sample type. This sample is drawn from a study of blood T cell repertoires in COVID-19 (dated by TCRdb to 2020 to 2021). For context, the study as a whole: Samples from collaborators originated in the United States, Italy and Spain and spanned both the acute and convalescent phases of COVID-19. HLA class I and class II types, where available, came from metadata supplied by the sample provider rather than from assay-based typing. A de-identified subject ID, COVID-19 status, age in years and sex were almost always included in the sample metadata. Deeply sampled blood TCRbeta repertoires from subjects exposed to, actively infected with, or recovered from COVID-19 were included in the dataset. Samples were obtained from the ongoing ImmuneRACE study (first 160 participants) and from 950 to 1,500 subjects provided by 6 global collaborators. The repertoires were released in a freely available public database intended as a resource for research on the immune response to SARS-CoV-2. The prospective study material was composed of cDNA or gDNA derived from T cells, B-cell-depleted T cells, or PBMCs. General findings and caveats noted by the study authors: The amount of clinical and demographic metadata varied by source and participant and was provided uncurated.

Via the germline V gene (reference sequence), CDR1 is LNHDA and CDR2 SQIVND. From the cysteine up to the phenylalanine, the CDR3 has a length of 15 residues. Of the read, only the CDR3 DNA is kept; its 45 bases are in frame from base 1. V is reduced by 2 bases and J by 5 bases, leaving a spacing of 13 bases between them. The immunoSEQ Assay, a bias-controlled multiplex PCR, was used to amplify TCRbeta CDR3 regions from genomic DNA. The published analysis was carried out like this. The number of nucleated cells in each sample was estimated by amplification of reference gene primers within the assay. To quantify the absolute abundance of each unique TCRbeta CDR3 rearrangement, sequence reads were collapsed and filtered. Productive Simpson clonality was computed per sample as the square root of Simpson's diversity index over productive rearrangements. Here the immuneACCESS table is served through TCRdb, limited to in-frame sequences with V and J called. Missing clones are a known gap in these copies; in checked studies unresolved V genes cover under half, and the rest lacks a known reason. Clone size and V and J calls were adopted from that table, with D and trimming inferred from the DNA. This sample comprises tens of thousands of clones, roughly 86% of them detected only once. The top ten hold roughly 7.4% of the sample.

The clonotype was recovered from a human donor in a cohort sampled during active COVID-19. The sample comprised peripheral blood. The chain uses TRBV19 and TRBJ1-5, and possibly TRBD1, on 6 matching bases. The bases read TGTGCCAGTAGTATATCTCAGGGGTCCCATCAGCCCCAGCATTTT. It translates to CASSISQGSHQPQHF.